A selection of T cell receptor beta chains follows, all from one sample in a study of CD8+CD57+ T cells in acquired aplastic anemia. One entry per CDR3 protein, called by TCRdb with MiXCR from the reads. Altogether roughly 180,000 distinct CDR3 sequences are present, less than 65% being singletons, with the ten largest covering under 45%. Material for sequencing was sorted CD4+, CD8+, or CD8+CD57+ T cells (not recorded which) from PBMCs. These receptors were obtained from a human donor with aplastic anemia. Both conserved end residues are part of each CDR3. The D gene is left open where the match is weak. A row's size may be missing; if present it is once, few, many or a size class.

.	TRBV6-1	TRBJ2-7	.	CASSVLGVAYEQYF	TGTGCCAGCAGTGTGTTGGGGGTGGCCTACGAGCAGTACTTC
many	TRBV7-9	TRBJ2-1	.	CASSLGEDEQFF	TGTGCCAGCAGCCTTGGAGAAGATGAGCAGTTCTTC
.	TRBV5-1	TRBJ1-1	.	CASSLDWGHTEAFF	TGCGCCAGCAGCTTGGATTGGGGGCACACTGAAGCTTTCTTT
.	TRBV2	TRBJ2-3	.	CASSVRDFASTDTQYF	TGTGCCAGCAGTGTGAGGGACTTTGCTAGCACAGATACGCAGTATTTT
.	TRBV6-5	TRBJ2-5	.	CASSLLRKTQYF	TGTGCCAGCAGTCTCCTTCGGAAGACCCAGTACTTC
once	TRBV7-6	TRBJ2-6	.	CASSLDRSGANVLTF	TGTGCCAGCAGCTTAGACAGATCTGGGGCCAACGTCCTGACTTTC
.	TRBV19	TRBJ1-2	.	CASSYRGSYYGYTF	TGTGCCAGTAGTTACCGGGGCAGTTACTATGGCTACACCTTC
few	TRBV19	TRBJ1-4	.	CASLQGEKLFF	TGTGCCAGTCTTCAGGGGGAAAAACTGTTTTTT
many	TRBV7-6	TRBJ2-3	.	CASSLSGAFGTDTQYF	TGTGCCAGCAGCTTATCCGGGGCGTTTGGCACAGATACGCAGTATTTT
.	TRBV9	TRBJ2-1	.	CASSGLVSGNEQFF	TGTGCCAGCAGCGGACTAGTCTCAGGGAATGAGCAGTTCTTC
many	TRBV7-9	TRBJ2-1	.	CASSGRTYNEQFF	TGTGCCAGCAGCGGCAGGACCTACAATGAGCAGTTCTTC
.	TRBV7-9	TRBJ1-2	TRBD1	CASSLSGQDNGYTF	TGTGCCAGCAGCTTATCGGGACAGGATAATGGCTACACCTTC
.	TRBV15	TRBJ1-2	.	CATSIGGEAGGYTF	TGTGCCACCAGCATCGGAGGAGAAGCAGGGGGCTACACCTTC
.	TRBV29-1	TRBJ1-2	.	CSVTGSRGYTF	TGCAGCGTTACAGGGTCGAGAGGCTACACCTTC
.	TRBV5-1	TRBJ1-6	.	CASSLNVGVGSPLHF	TGTGCCAGCAGCTTGAATGTAGGGGTAGGTTCACCCCTCCACTTT
.	TRBV7-8	TRBJ2-7	.	CASSIGVGSSYEQYF	TGTGCCAGCAGCATAGGCGTGGGCAGTTCCTACGAGCAGTACTTC
few	TRBV20-1	TRBJ2-7	.	CSARSLGYSYEQYF	TGCAGTGCTCGGTCGTTGGGATACTCCTACGAGCAGTACTTC
.	TRBV7-9	TRBJ1-2	TRBD1	CASSGQGVGGYTF	TGTGCCAGCAGCGGACAGGGCGTCGGAGGCTACACCTTC
.	TRBV7-2	TRBJ2-1	TRBD2	CASSLGGRAYNEQFF	TGTGCCAGCAGCTTAGGCGGGAGGGCCTACAATGAGCAGTTCTTC
.	TRBV2	TRBJ2-7	.	CASRVASYEQYF	TGTGCCAGCAGGGTAGCGAGCTACGAGCAGTACTTC
.	TRBV6-6	TRBJ2-2	TRBD2	CASSPTSGRGTGELFF	TGTGCCAGCAGTCCTACTAGCGGGAGAGGAACCGGGGAGCTGTTTTTT
.	TRBV12-3/TRBV12-4	TRBJ2-3	.	CASTSWGADTQYF	TGTGCCAGCACCTCCTGGGGAGCAGATACGCAGTATTTT
.	TRBV5-1	TRBJ1-2	.	CASRFGAPPEYGYTF	TGCGCCAGCAGATTCGGGGCGCCCCCCGAGTATGGCTACACCTTC
few	TRBV20-1	TRBJ2-1	TRBD2	CSTSTSADYNEQFF	TGCAGTACCAGCACTAGCGCGGACTACAATGAGCAGTTCTTC